The present TCR beta chain was sequenced within a study of blood T cell repertoires in COVID-19. The CDR3 is 15 residues long. Looked up from germline, CDR1 is LNHNV and CDR2 is YYDKDF (reference sequence). V lost 3 bases and J lost 7; bases outside the gene matches: 2. Individuals drawn from 24 US areas were about 18 to 90 years old. In the study's own analysis: Amplified reference gene primers provided the basis for estimating nucleated cell counts. The method was immunoSEQ multiplex PCR; TCRdb's version includes in-frame clones alone and lacks a portion of them. V, J and clone size are taken as reported in that table, and D and trimming were inferred from the DNA itself. This table holds about 440,000 clones, 80% to 95% found once. This clone came up once.

This receptor was taken from a man aged 18 to 35 who had recovered from COVID-19. The chain is built from TRBV15 and TRBJ2-1; 14 bases match TRBD2. Sequenced input: PBMCs or T cells enriched from blood (not recorded which). The CDR3 reads CATSRGLAGENEQFF. The CDR3 DNA reads as TGTGCCACCAGCAGGGGACTAGCGGGGGAAAATGAGCAGTTCTTC.